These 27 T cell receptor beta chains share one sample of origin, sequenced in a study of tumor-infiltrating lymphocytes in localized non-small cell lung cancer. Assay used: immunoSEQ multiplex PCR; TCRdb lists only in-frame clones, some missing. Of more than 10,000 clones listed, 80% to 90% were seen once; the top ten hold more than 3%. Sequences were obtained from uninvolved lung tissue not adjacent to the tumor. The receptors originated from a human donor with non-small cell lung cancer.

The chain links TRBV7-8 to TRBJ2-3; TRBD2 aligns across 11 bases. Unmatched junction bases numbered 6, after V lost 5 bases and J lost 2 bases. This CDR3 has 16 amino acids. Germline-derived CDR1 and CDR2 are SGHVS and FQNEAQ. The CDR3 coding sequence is TGTGCCAGCAGCACTAGCGGGGGCGCCGTCACAGATACGCAGTATTTT. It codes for CASSTSGGAVTDTQYF.

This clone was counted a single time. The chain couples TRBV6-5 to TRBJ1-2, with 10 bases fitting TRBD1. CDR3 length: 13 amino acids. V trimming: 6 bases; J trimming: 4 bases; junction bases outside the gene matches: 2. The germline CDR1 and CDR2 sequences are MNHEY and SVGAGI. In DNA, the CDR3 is TGTGCCAGCAGCCGGGACAGGGGCTATGGCTACACCTTC. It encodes CASSRDRGYGYTF.

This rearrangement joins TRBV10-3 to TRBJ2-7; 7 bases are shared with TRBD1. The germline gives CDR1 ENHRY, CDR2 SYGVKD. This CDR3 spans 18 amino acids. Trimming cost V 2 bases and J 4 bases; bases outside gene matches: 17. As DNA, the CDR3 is TGTGCCATCAGTGAGCTCTATGGTTTTGGACAGGTAGGTTACGAGCAGTACTTC. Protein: CAISELYGFGQVGYEQYF.

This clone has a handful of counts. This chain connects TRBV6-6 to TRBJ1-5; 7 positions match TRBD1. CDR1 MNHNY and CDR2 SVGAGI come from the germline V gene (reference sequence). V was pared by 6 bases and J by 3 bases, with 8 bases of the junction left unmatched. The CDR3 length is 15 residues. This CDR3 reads CASRGGTAYNQPQHF. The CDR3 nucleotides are TGTGCCAGCAGGGGAGGGACAGCCTACAATCAGCCCCAGCATTTT.

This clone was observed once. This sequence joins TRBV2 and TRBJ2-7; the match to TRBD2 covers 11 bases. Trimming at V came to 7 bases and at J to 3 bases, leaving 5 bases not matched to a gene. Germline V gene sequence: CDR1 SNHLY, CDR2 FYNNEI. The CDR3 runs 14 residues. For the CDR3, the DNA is TGTGCCAGCAAGCTTGGACTAGCGGGCTACGAGCAGTACTTC. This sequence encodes CASKLGLAGYEQYF.

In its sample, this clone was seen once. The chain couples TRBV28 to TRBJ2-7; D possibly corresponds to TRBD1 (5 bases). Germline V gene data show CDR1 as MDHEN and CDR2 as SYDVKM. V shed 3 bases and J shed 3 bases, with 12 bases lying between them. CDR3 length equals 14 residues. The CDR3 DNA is TGTGCCAGCAGTTTTCGACAGACTTTCTACGAGCAGTACTTC. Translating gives CASSFRQTFYEQYF.

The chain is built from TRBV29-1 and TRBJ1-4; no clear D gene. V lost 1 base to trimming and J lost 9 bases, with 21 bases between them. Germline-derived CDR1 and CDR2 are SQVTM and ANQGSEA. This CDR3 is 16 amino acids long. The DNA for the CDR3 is TGCAGCGTTGAAGTTATCGAGGCAGGTCAATATCAAAAACTGTTTTTT. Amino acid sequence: CSVEVIEAGQYQKLFF.

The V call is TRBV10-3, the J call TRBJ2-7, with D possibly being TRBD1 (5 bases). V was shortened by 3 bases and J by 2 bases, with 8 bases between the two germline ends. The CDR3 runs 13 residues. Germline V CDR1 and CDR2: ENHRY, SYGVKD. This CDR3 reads CAISEKGPYEQYF. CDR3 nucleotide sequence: TGTGCCATCAGTGAAAAGGGGCCCTACGAGCAGTACTTC.

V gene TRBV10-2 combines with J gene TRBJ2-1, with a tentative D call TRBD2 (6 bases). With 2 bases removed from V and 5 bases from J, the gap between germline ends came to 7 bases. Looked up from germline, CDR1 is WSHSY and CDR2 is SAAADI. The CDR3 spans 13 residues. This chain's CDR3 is CASSERENNEQFF. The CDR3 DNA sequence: TGCGCCAGCAGTGAGCGGGAGAACAATGAGCAGTTCTTC.

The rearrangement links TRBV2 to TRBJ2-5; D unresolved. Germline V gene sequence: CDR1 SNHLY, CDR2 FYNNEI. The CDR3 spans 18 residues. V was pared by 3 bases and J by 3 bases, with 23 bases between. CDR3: CASSDSNAGPLPEETQYF. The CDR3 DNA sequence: TGTGCCAGCAGTGATAGTAACGCAGGACCACTCCCTGAAGAGACCCAGTACTTC.

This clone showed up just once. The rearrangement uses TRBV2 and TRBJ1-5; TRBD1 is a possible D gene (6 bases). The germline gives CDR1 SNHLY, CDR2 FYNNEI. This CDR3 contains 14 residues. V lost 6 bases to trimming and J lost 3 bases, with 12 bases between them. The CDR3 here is CASRPGQTNQPQHF. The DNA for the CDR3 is TGTGCCAGCAGACCCGGACAGACCAATCAGCCCCAGCATTTT.

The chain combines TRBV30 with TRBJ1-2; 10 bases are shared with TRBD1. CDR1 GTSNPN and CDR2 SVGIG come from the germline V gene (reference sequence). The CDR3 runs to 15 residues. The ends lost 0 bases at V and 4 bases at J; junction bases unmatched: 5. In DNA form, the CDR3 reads TGTGCCTGGAGTGTACCCGGGACAGGGGCCTATGGCTACACCTTC. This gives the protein CAWSVPGTGAYGYTF.

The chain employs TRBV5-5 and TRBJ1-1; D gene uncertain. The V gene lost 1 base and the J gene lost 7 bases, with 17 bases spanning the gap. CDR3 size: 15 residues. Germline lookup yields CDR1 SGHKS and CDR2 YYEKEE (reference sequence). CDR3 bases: TGTGCCAGCAGCTTGCAACCGGCCCCGGGCAGTGAAGCTTTCTTT. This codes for CASSLQPAPGSEAFF.

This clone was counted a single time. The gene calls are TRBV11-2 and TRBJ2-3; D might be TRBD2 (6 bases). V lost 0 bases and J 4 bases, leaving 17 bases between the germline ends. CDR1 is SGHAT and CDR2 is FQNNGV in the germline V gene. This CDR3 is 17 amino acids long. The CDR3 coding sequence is TGTGCCAGCAGCTTAGATGGGTTCACGGGGGACTCAGATACGCAGTATTTT. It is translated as CASSLDGFTGDSDTQYF. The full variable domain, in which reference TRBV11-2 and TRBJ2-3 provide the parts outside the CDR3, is EAGVAQSPRYKIIEKRQSVAFWCNPISGHATLYWYQQILGQGPKLLIQFQNNGVVDDSQLPKDRFSAERLKGVDSTLKIQPAKLEDSAVYLCASSLDGFTGDSDTQYFGPGTRLTVL.

CDR3 loop: CATSRSQDRHGYTF. The CDR3 bases are TGTGCCACCAGCAGATCCCAAGACAGGCATGGCTACACCTTC. V gene TRBV15 combines with J gene TRBJ1-2, with a tentative D call TRBD1 (6 bases). Germline lookup yields CDR1 LNHNV and CDR2 YYDKDF (reference sequence). V was pared by 2 bases and J by 6 bases, with 13 bases between. This CDR3 has 14 amino acids.

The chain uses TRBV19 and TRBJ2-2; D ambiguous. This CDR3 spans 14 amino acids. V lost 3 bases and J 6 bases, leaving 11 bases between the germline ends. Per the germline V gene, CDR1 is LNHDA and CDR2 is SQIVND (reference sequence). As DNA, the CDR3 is TGTGCCAGTAGTATGAGTGGTGTGGCCGGGGAGCTGTTTTTT. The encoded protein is CASSMSGVAGELFF. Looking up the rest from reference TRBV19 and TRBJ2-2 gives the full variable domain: DGGITQSPKYLFRKEGQNVTLSCEQNLNHDAMYWYRQDPGQGLRLIYYSQIVNDFQKGDIAEGYSVSREKKESFPLTVTSAQKNPTAFYLCASSMSGVAGELFFGEGSRLTVL.

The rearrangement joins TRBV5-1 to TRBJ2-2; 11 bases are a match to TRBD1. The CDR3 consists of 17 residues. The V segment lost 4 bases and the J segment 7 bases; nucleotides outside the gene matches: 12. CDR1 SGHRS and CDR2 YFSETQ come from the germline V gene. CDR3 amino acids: CASSLRDRGVGGGELFF. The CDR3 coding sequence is TGCGCCAGCAGCCTCCGGGACAGGGGGGTCGGTGGCGGGGAGCTGTTTTTT.

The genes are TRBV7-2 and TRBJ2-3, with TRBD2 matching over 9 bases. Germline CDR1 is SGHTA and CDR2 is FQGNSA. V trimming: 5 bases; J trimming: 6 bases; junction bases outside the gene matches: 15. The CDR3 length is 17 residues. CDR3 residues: CASSLTLIAGVGDTQYF. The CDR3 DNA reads TGTGCCAGCAGCCTAACCCTTATAGCGGGAGTCGGGGATACGCAGTATTTT.

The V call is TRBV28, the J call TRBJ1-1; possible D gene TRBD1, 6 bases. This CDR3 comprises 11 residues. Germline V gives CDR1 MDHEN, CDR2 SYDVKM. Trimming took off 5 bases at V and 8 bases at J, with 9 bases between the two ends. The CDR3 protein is CASSTGQEAFF. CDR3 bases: TGTGCCAGCAGTACTGGACAGGAAGCTTTCTTT.

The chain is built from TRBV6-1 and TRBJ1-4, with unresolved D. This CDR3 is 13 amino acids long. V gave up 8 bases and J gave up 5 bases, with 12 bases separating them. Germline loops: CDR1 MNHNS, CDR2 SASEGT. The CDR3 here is CASYSHRNEKLFF. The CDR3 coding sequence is TGTGCCAGCTACTCACACAGAAATGAAAAACTGTTTTTT.

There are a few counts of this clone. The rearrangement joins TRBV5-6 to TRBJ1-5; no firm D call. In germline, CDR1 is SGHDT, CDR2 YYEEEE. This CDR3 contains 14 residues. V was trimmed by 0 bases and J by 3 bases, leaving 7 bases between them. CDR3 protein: CASSLASHNQPQHF. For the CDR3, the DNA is TGTGCCAGCAGCTTGGCGAGTCACAATCAGCCCCAGCATTTT.

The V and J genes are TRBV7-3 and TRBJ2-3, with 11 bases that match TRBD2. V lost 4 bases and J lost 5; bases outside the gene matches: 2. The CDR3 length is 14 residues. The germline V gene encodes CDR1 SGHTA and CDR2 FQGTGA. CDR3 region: CASSSGTSGDTQYF. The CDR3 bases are TGTGCCAGCAGCTCGGGGACTAGCGGAGATACGCAGTATTTT. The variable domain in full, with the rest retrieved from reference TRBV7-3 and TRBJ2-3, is GAGVSQTPSNKVTEKGKYVELRCDPISGHTALYWYRQSLGQGPEFLIYFQGTGAADDSGLPNDRFFAVRPEGSVSTLKIQRTERGDSAVYLCASSSGTSGDTQYFGPGTRLTVL.

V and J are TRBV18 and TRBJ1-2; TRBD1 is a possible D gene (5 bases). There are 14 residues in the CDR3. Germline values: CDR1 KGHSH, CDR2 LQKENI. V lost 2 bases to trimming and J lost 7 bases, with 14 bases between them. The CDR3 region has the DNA TGTGCCAGCTCACCAGGGACGGCGAGAGTTGGCTACACCTTC. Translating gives CASSPGTARVGYTF.

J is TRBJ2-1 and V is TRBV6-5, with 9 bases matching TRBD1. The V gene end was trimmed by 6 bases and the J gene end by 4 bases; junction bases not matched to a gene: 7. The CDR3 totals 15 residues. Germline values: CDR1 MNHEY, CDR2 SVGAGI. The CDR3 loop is CASSQTGTGYNEQFF. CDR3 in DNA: TGTGCCAGCAGCCAAACCGGGACAGGGTACAATGAGCAGTTCTTC.

In DNA, the CDR3 is TGCGCCAGCAGCCCGGTAGGCGGGGAGCTGTTTTTT. Its translation is CASSPVGGELFF. The chain couples TRBV5-1 to TRBJ2-2; D remains ambiguous. V gave up 4 bases and J gave up 7 bases, with 8 bases separating them. The germline V gene encodes CDR1 SGHRS and CDR2 YFSETQ. The CDR3 loop spans 12 amino acids.

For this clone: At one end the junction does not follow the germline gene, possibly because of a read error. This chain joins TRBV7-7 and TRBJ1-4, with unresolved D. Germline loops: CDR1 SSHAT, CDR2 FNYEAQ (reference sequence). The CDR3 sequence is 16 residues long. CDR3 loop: CASSLLQISTNEKLFF. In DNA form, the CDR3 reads TGTGCTAGCAGCTTGCTACAGATCTCAACTAATGAAAAACTGTTTTTT.

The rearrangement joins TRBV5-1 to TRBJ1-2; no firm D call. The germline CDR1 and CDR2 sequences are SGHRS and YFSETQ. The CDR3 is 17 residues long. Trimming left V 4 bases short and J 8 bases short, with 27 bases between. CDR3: CASSLDLTTATSGGYTF. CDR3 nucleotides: TGCGCCAGCAGCCTTGATTTGACGACGGCTACCTCGGGAGGCTACACCTTC.